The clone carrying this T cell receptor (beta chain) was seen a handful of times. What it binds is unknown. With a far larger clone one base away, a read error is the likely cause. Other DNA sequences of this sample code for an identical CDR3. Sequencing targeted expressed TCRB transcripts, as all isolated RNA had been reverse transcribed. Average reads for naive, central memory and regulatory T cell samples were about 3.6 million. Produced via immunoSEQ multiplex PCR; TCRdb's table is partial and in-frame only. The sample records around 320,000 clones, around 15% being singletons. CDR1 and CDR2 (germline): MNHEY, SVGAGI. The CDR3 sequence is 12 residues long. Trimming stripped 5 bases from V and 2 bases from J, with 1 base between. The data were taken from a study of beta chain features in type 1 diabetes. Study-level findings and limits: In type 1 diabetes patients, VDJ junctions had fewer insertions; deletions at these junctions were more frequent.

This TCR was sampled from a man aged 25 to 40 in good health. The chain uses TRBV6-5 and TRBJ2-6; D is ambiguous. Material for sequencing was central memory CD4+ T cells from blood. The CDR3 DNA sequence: TGTGCCAGCAGTCCTGGGGCCAACGTCCTGACTTTC. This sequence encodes CASSPGANVLTF.